This TCR beta chain was documented in a study of blood T cell repertoires in COVID-19. The overall study: COVID-19 samples collected from the United States, Italy and Spain covered acute and convalescent phases. The analysed material was cDNA or gDNA that came from T cells, B-cell-depleted T cells, or PBMCs.

J was trimmed by 5 bases and V by 3 bases; bases with no gene match: 0. From germline, CDR1 is LNHDA and CDR2 SQIVND (reference sequence). The CDR3 sequence is 13 residues long. In the authors' methods: Estimated nucleated cell counts came from reference gene primer amplification. This table comes from immunoSEQ multiplex PCR, and its TCRdb copy is limited to in-frame clones, with some not included. That table furnishes V, J and clone size, whereas the DNA furnished D and trimming. Altogether some 460,000 clones are present, around 89% being singletons, with the ten largest covering about 4.3%. There are a few counts of this clone.

Sequencing input: peripheral blood. This clonotype was sampled from a woman aged 25 to 39 with acute or convalescent COVID-19. The rearrangement joins TRBV19 to TRBJ1-5; 8 nucleotides align to TRBD1. The CDR3 sequence: CASSMDRDQPQHF. The DNA for the CDR3 is TGTGCCAGTAGTATGGACAGGGATCAGCCCCAGCATTTT. Combining the CDR3 with reference TRBV19 and TRBJ1-5 gives the whole variable domain DGGITQSPKYLFRKEGQNVTLSCEQNLNHDAMYWYRQDPGQGLRLIYYSQIVNDFQKGDIAEGYSVSREKKESFPLTVTSAQKNPTAFYLCASSMDRDQPQHFGDGTRLSIL.